This TCR beta chain was recorded in a study of human T cells and chemical hapten exposure. Study-level results: No alteration of TCRs above 1 in 1000 frequency was seen with DPC sensitization.

CDR1 is LGHNA, CDR2 YSLEER, per germline. This CDR3 has 18 residues. Trimming cost V 0 bases and J 1 base, with 18 bases left between them. This clonotype was picked up many times. Antigen specificity is unknown. Time point given: patch test 1, 2 weeks after DPC sensitization. Documented treatment: therapeutic diphenylcyclopropenone sensitization with weekly scalp DPC. TCRdb used MiXCR to reprocess the RACE reads, holding one entry per CDR3 protein. The sample shows approximately 110,000 distinct CDR3 sequences, approximately 11% of them seen only once. The clonotype was recovered from a woman aged 40 to 55 with alopecia areata. Some clones in this sample may be carry-over from other donors' samples. This chain joins TRBV4-3 and TRBJ1-2; the D is unclear. The input for sequencing was whole blood, taken in connection with sensitization to the hapten diphenylcyclopropenone (DPC). The CDR3 bases are TGCGCCAGCAGCCAAGAGGGTGTAGGAACCAATATTAACTATGGCTACACCTTC. Its translation is CASSQEGVGTNINYGYTF.